This T cell receptor beta chain was obtained from a study of shared clonotypes between healthy human individuals. CDR1 SGHVS and CDR2 FQNEAQ come from the germline V gene. V was clipped by 4 bases and J by 2 bases; unmatched bases: 6. CDR3 length: 16 amino acids. Some clones are missing from TCRdb's copy, which holds only in-frame ones; the method was immunoSEQ multiplex PCR. Here the sample spans 85,000 to 100,000 clones, approximately 61% being singletons. There are many counts of this clone. The same CDR3 is also encoded by other DNA sequences in this sample. Material: memory CD8+ T cells sorted from blood. This sample's subset: CD45RO+ cells pooled with CCR7-negative TemRA cells. The receptor comes from a man in his thirties or forties in good health. This rearrangement joins TRBV7-8 to TRBJ2-3, with 10 bases aligning to TRBD2. The CDR3 loop reads CASSSLAGGNTDTQYF. CDR3 sequence (DNA): TGTGCCAGCAGCTCTTTAGCGGGAGGAAACACAGATACGCAGTATTTT.